This paragraph reports one TCR beta chain. This sample was included in a study of blood T cell repertoires in COVID-19. Study information: Samples came from the United States, Italy and Spain, spanning acute and convalescent COVID-19.

After removal of 3 bases from V and 7 bases from J, the junction contained 6 bases not matched to a gene. CDR1 and CDR2 (germline): SGHRS, YFSETQ. The CDR3 is 14 residues long. Here immunoSEQ multiplex PCR was the method, and the copy in TCRdb shows in-frame clones only, minus some. This table has tens of thousands of clones, about nine tenths appearing once. The clonotype originates from a man aged 45-65 years with active COVID-19. Sequences were obtained from peripheral blood. This chain connects TRBV5-1 to TRBJ2-1, with 8 positions matching TRBD2. The CDR3 region has the DNA TGCGCCAGCAGCTCGGGAGGGCCTGATAATGAGCAGTTCTTC. Encoded protein: CASSSGGPDNEQFF.